The sequence of this T cell receptor (beta chain) was determined in a study of shared clonotypes between healthy human individuals (dated by TCRdb to 2020 to 2021). Describing the broader study: The cohort comprised two women and a few men aged 18 to 49 years. For each donor, three plates each were used for CD4 naive and CD4 memory, two plates were used for CD8 naive, and one plate was used for CD8 memory. Blood TCR repertoires of roughly 5 healthy adults were deeply sequenced to estimate repertoire size and the extent of clonotype sharing between individuals. To increase sequencing depth and limit assay-specific biases, different laboratories used diverse techniques to prepare libraries and sequence TCR repertoires. Each donor's leukapheresis produced roughly between roughly 0.85 and 9.5 billion PBMCs.

Using the deep immunoSEQ assay, multiplex PCR amplified TCR CDR3 regions from genomic DNA. Extracted genomic DNA from each cell subset was spread evenly across all wells of several immunoSEQ 96-well plates, with each plate serving as a replicate. For sorted subsets, around 0.2 ug of genomic DNA, equivalent to 30,000 or so T cell genomes, went into each replicate PCR. Purified libraries were quantified with a Qubit 3.0 fluorometer, sized on a Bioanalyzer 2100, and re-quantified with the KAPA Library Quantification kit. Every immunoSEQ 96-well plate was sequenced on a dedicated single-read 150-cycle Illumina NextSeq 550 flow cell. The study's processing was this. Because the immunoSEQ output included only junctional sequences and no quality scores, the filtering could not be the same as the filtering used for full-length reads. Sequences were annotated with PyIR, a Python wrapper for IgBLAST v1.9, and V/J genes and CDR3 were assigned using IMGT germline references. Reads with weak V/J assignments (E-value above 1e-6), missing CDR3, stop codons, out-of-frame junctions, or ambiguous translated residues were removed. V3J clonotypes were defined as sequences sharing the same inferred V gene, J gene, and CDR3 amino acid sequence. To compute the percentage overlap between repertoires, the number of shared unique clonotypes was divided by the size of the smaller repertoire. Three approaches were used to assess repertoire richness: RTK rarefaction, the Chao1 estimator, and Recon v2.1 estimates of unobserved clonotypes. OLGA was used to compute generation probabilities for all TCRbeta clonotypes that the gDNA method yielded from several donors. Not all clones reach the TCRdb copy of this immuneACCESS table, which keeps in-frame sequences only. Checked studies attribute under half of the gap to unresolved V genes and leave the rest unexplained. The DNA was the basis for D and trimming; V, J and clone size are from that table. Recorded for this sample are about 660,000 clones; around 72% of them occurred a single time. The biggest ten clones account for approximately 1.7% of the sample.

The CDR3, cysteine through phenylalanine, is 13 amino acids long. This entry keeps only the CDR3 DNA: 39 bases, framed from base 1. The germline V gene gives CDR1 as WSHSY and CDR2 as SAAADI. The germline V end is reduced by 4 bases and the J end by 5 bases; junction bases left unmatched: 2. Healthy HIV-negative adults with no recently reported acute infections or vaccinations were included as donors. Every donor was a Caucasian adult living in Nashville, Tennessee, USA. Magnetic negative selection was used to enrich CD4+ T cells, after which naive cells were positively selected on CD45RA and the negative fraction became the memory subset. Blood was collected by leukapheresis, and PBMCs were isolated by Ficoll-Histopaque density gradient centrifugation and then cryopreserved in liquid nitrogen vapor phase. Analytical flow cytometry was used to check the purity and quantity of each magnetically sorted T cell population. Each sorted fraction had its genomic DNA isolated and then quantified by UV absorbance on a Nanodrop 2000c.

With regard to this clone: No antigen is known for it. It has no much larger one-base neighbor in the sample; base qualities were not kept.

Results and caveats for the whole study, not just this receptor: Pairwise subsampling led to the expectation that sequencing depth would affect the degree of clonotype sharing among donors. The genetic and exposure-history diversity represented was limited by the small number of donors. Even with the large sequencing depth, rarefaction of the sorted-subset datasets indicated that sequencing was incomplete. Compared with non-shared clonotypes, clonotypes shared by all four sorted-subset donors had higher generation probabilities. Sampling was limited to blood, and TCR repertoires in tissue likely differ from TCR repertoires in blood. Larger estimated clonotype richness was generally found for naive subsets than for memory subsets. When several donors were compared, the shared fraction of clonotypes was about 5% for naive CD4, 3.5% to 4% for naive CD8, 2.3% for memory CD4, and around 0.37% for memory CD8.

The specimen was memory CD4+ T cells sorted from blood. This specimen's cell subset or site label, interpreted: CD45RA-negative fraction. This receptor was identified in a woman in her twenties or thirties in good health. The chain uses TRBV10-2 and TRBJ1-5; 7 of the junction bases match TRBD1. CDR3 reads: CASSAQGDQPQHF. The DNA is TGCGCCAGCAGTGCCCAGGGGGATCAGCCCCAGCATTTT.